A selection of T cell receptor beta chains follows, all from one sample in a study of blood T cell repertoires in COVID-19. The assay was immunoSEQ multiplex PCR, and TCRdb's table has in-frame clones only and misses some. The top ten hold about 7% of the sample, which has roughly 250,000 clones, approximately 90% seen once. Specimen: peripheral blood. The receptor set was obtained from a man aged 55 to 69 who had recovered from COVID-19. The CDR3 runs from the conserved cysteine through the conserved F or W. Each record gives: D gene, J gene, clone size, V gene, CDR3 DNA, CDR3 protein. A D gene is named only where the DNA matches it firmly. Not every row has a clone size; where given, it reads once, few, many or a size class.

>TRBD1|TRBJ2-2|NA|TRBV9
TGTGCCAGCAGCGTAGCGCAGGGGGCGGGGGAGCTGTTTTTT
CASSVAQGAGELFF
>NA|TRBJ2-1|NA|TRBV7-9
TGTGCCAGCAGCTTAGAGTCTAGCAGATACAATGAGCAGTTCTTC
CASSLESSRYNEQFF
>NA|TRBJ2-2|NA|TRBV5-1
TGCGCCAGCAGCTTGGTTCAGGGGAACACCGGGGAGCTGTTTTTT
CASSLVQGNTGELFF
>NA|TRBJ1-1|NA|TRBV14
TGTGCCAGCAGACTTAAACAGGGTACTGAAGCTTTCTTT
CASRLKQGTEAFF
>NA|TRBJ1-5|once|TRBV7-6
TGTGCCAGCAGCCCTAACAGGAATAGCAATCAGCCCCAGCATTTT
CASSPNRNSNQPQHF
>TRBD1|TRBJ1-2|NA|TRBV6-5
TGTGCCAGCAGTTTGGGACAGGGAATCTATGGCTACACCTTC
CASSLGQGIYGYTF
>TRBD1|TRBJ1-2|NA|TRBV4-2
TGTGCCAGCAGCCACCCAAAAGGGACAGTCTATGGCTACACCTTC
CASSHPKGTVYGYTF
>TRBD1|TRBJ2-4|NA|TRBV11-2
TGTGCCAGCAGGCAAATATCGGGACAGATTTCCAACATTCAGTACTTC
CASRQISGQISNIQYF
>NA|TRBJ1-1|NA|TRBV3-1/TRBV3-2
TGTGCCAGCAGCCAAGATACCAGGGGAACTGAAGCTTTCTTT
CASSQDTRGTEAFF
>NA|TRBJ2-3|NA|TRBV10-1
TGCGCCAGCAGTGAGCCGGGGTTGGATACGCAGTATTTT
CASSEPGLDTQYF
>NA|TRBJ2-1|NA|TRBV6-6
TGTGCCAGCAGCTTCTACAATGAGCAGTTCTTC
CASSFYNEQFF
>NA|TRBJ2-7|NA|TRBV20-1
TGCAGTGCTAGTCTGGAGCCCTCCTACGAGCAGTACTTC
CSASLEPSYEQYF
>NA|TRBJ1-4|NA|TRBV6-5
TGTGCCAGCAGTAAAAGACTAGAAGGACTGTTTTTT
CASSKRLEGLFF
>NA|TRBJ1-4|NA|TRBV6-5
TGTGCCAGCAGGGACAGTTCAACTAATGAAAAACTGTTTTTT
CASRDSSTNEKLFF
>NA|TRBJ2-7|NA|TRBV9
TGTGCCAGCAGCGTAGCGGGGGGAGGGGGTACCTACGAGCAGTACTTC
CASSVAGGGGTYEQYF
>TRBD2|TRBJ2-1|NA|TRBV6-5
TGTGCCAGCAGTTACTCGAGTTCTAGCGGGTACAATGAGCAGTTCTTC
CASSYSSSSGYNEQFF
>TRBD1|TRBJ2-2|NA|TRBV3-1/TRBV3-2
TGTGCCAGCAGCCGACAGGGCACGGGCACCGGGGAGCTGTTTTTT
CASSRQGTGTGELFF
>TRBD1|TRBJ1-5|NA|TRBV28
TGTGCCAGCAGTTTTCGGGACAGACCCAATCAGCCCCAGCATTTT
CASSFRDRPNQPQHF
>TRBD1|TRBJ1-1|once|TRBV6-1
TGTGCCAGCAGTGAAAGACAGGGACGACAGGCTGAAGCTTTCTTT
CASSERQGRQAEAFF
>TRBD1|TRBJ1-1|NA|TRBV19
TGTGCCAGTAGTATCCCTCCAACAGGGGGCGCGTGGACTGAAGCTTTCTTT
CASSIPPTGGAWTEAFF
>NA|TRBJ2-7|NA|TRBV6-6
TGTGCCAGTGGCGTGGTAGGGGGCTACGAGCAGTACTTC
CASGVVGGYEQYF
>TRBD2|TRBJ2-2|NA|TRBV20-1
TGCAGTGCTTGTGTGAAAAGCGGGGGTACGAACACCGGGGAGCTGTTTTTT
CSACVKSGGTNTGELFF
>NA|TRBJ1-2|NA|TRBV5-1
TGCGCCAGCAGCCCCGGGACACAAAGTAACTATGGCTACACCTTC
CASSPGTQSNYGYTF
>NA|TRBJ2-5|NA|TRBV29-1
TGCAGCGTTGACATACGGAGGGGTGGCGAGACCCAGTACTTC
CSVDIRRGGETQYF
>NA|TRBJ2-7|NA|TRBV7-9
TGTGCCAGCAGCTCCAACAGGGAGTACGAGCAGTACTTC
CASSSNREYEQYF
>TRBD2|TRBJ2-7|NA|TRBV18
TGTGCCAGCTCACCAGGGAGGGCCGCCTACGAGCAGTACTTC
CASSPGRAAYEQYF